This TCR beta chain stems from a study of T cells in Graves' hyperthyroidism and ophthalmopathy. Overall study: Peripheral blood draws took place at initial diagnosis, ahead of any treatment. Points from the study as a whole: Through a model of 13 V-J features, ophthalmopathy was separated from stable hyperthyroidism.

Lactation, pregnancy, other autoimmune disease or uncontrolled infection excluded patients. TCR beta CDR3 regions were amplified from RNA transcripts. Using the HTBI primer set, a first-round RT-PCR was run on the TCR CDR3. TCRdb analysed the multiplex PCR reads with MiXCR anew, one entry per CDR3 protein. The repertoire holds roughly 350,000 distinct CDR3 sequences, with more than 11% as singletons. This clonotype was observed many times. The antigen is undetermined. The J segment lost 2 bases and the V segment lost 5 bases, leaving 9 bases of the junction unmatched. The CDR3 is made up of 16 amino acids. Germline CDR1 and CDR2: MNHEY and SMNVEV (reference sequence).

Sequenced material: blood. The rearrangement links TRBV27 to TRBJ2-3; 8 bases fit TRBD2. This TCR was recovered from a woman aged 30 to 39 with Graves' hyperthyroidism. CDR3 coding DNA: TGTGCCAGCAGTCCAAGACTAGCGAAGATCACAGATACGCAGTATTTT. Its protein is CASSPRLAKITDTQYF.